The source of this T cell receptor (beta chain) is a study of shared clonotypes between healthy human individuals (dated by TCRdb to between 2020 and 2021). For the study in its entirety: The cohort comprised a couple of women and three men aged 18 to 49 years. Blood TCR repertoires of about five healthy adults were deeply sequenced to estimate repertoire size and the extent of clonotype sharing between individuals. Per donor, leukapheresis produced somewhere between about 0.94 and 9 billion PBMCs. For each donor, three plates each were used for CD4 naive and CD4 memory, two plates were used for CD8 naive, and one plate was used for CD8 memory. Different laboratories and diverse techniques were used to prepare libraries and sequence TCR repertoires, to increase sequencing depth and limit assay-specific biases.

With regard to this clone: This clone's antigen is unknown. Per-nucleotide qualities are absent, and no much larger clonotype sits a single base away.

The germline V gene (reference sequence) provides CDR1 MNHEY and CDR2 SMNVEV. The cysteine opens and the phenylalanine closes a CDR3 of 13 amino acids. Only CDR3 DNA remains: 39 bases, in frame from the first base. V and J lose 5 bases and 5 bases, and a span of 13 bases separates them. For the CD8 naive samples, CD45RO-negative cells were positively selected for CCR7, yielding a CD45RA+CCR7+ population from which TemRA cells were excluded. Healthy HIV-negative adults with no recently reported acute infections or vaccinations were included as donors. All donors were Caucasian adults living in Nashville, Tennessee, USA. After blood collection by leukapheresis, PBMCs were isolated using Ficoll-Histopaque density gradient centrifugation and then cryopreserved in the vapor phase of liquid nitrogen. Analytical flow cytometry was used to check the purity and quantity of every magnetically sorted T cell population. Each sorted fraction had its genomic DNA isolated and then quantified by UV absorbance on a Nanodrop 2000c.

Overall study outcomes, separate from this receptor: Larger estimated clonotype richness was generally found for naive subsets than for memory subsets. Compared with non-shared clonotypes, clonotypes shared by all four sorted-subset donors had higher generation probabilities. Sharing across a few donors was observed for around 5% of naive CD4, 3.5% of naive CD8, about 2.3% of memory CD4, and roughly 0.4% of memory CD8 clonotypes. Even with the large sequencing depth, rarefaction of the sorted-subset datasets indicated that sequencing was incomplete. Sampling was restricted to blood, and TCR repertoires in tissues likely differ from the TCR repertoires found in blood. Pairwise subsampling indicated that sequencing depth was expected to affect the degree of clonotype sharing among donors. Because the study included a small number of donors, the genetic and exposure-history diversity represented was limited.

Using the deep immunoSEQ assay, TCR CDR3 regions were amplified from genomic DNA by multiplex PCR. Extracted genomic DNA from each cell subset was distributed evenly across all wells of several immunoSEQ 96-well plates, and each plate was treated as a replicate. For sorted subsets, roughly 200 ng of genomic DNA, equivalent to around 29,000 T cell genomes, went into each replicate PCR. Purified libraries were measured with a Qubit 3.0 fluorometer, size-checked on a Bioanalyzer 2100, and measured again with the KAPA Library Quantification kit. A separate single-read 150-cycle Illumina NextSeq 550 flow cell was used to sequence each immunoSEQ 96-well plate. In the original analysis: Because the immunoSEQ output included only junctional sequences and no quality scores, the filtering could not be the same as the filtering used for full-length reads. Sequences were annotated with PyIR, a Python wrapper for IgBLAST v1.9, and V/J genes and CDR3 were assigned using IMGT germline references. Reads were removed for weak V/J assignments (E-value above 1e-6), missing CDR3, stop codons, out-of-frame junctions, or ambiguous translated residues. V3J clonotypes were defined as sequences sharing the same inferred V gene, J gene, and CDR3 amino acid sequence. Percentage overlap between repertoires was calculated by dividing the number of shared unique clonotypes by the size of the smaller repertoire. Repertoire richness was assessed with RTK rarefaction, the Chao1 estimator, and Recon v2.1 estimates of unobserved clonotypes. Generation probabilities were computed with OLGA for all TCRbeta clonotypes obtained by the gDNA method from several donors. The clones in this table, taken by TCRdb from immuneACCESS, are in-frame only. Not every clone is retained; where verified, under half of the shortfall comes from an unresolved V gene, and the cause of the rest is unknown. V and J calls and clone size are given by that table; D and trimming were obtained from the DNA. The table for this sample lists about 1,900,000 clones; about 95% of them were counted only once. 1.2% of the sample rests with the top ten.

The clonotype originates from a man aged 18 to 30 in good health. The sample comprised naive CD8+ T cells sorted from blood. In the paper's terms, the cell subset or site label means: CD45RA+CCR7+. The sequence joins TRBV27 to TRBJ2-7; the D gene is not confidently resolved. The CDR3: CASSLPGLHEQYF. Here is the DNA: TGTGCCAGCAGTCTGCCGGGTTTGCACGAGCAGTACTTC.